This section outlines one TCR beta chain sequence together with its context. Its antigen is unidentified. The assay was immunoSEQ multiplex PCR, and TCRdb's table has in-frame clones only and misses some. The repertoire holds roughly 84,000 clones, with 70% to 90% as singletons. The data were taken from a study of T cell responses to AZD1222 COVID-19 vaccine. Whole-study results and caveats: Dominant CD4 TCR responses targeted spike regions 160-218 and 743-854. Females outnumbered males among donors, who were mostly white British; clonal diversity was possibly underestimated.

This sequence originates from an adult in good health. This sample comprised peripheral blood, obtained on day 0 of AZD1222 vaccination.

Here the CDR3 reads CASIDRRINSPLHF. CDR3 nucleotide sequence: TGTGCCAGCATAGATCGCAGGATTAATTCACCCCTCCACTTT. J is TRBJ1-6 and V is TRBV6-5; D gene ambiguous. The germline V gene encodes CDR1 MNHEY and CDR2 SVGAGI. V lost 7 bases and J 6 bases, leaving 13 bases between the germline ends. This CDR3 spans 14 amino acids.